The 29 T cell receptor beta chains below come from one sample, sequenced in a study of T cell responses to AZD1222 COVID-19 vaccine. Only in-frame clones appear in the TCRdb table, and some are missing; sequencing was by immunoSEQ multiplex PCR. The sample consists of about 150,000 clones, about 89% of them appearing once. This specimen consisted of peripheral blood, obtained 28 days after the second AZD1222 dose. The receptors come from an adult who received the AZD1222 COVID-19 vaccine.

This sequence joins TRBV5-1 and TRBJ2-2; tentatively, D is TRBD2 (6 bases). Germline V gene data show CDR1 as SGHRS and CDR2 as YFSETQ. Trimming shortened V by 7 bases and J by 4 bases, and 17 bases separated the two germline ends. The CDR3 length is 15 residues. The CDR3 protein is CASYTGGLGTGELFF. The CDR3 DNA reads as TGCGCCAGCTACACCGGAGGGCTCGGCACCGGGGAGCTGTTTTTT.

The chain couples TRBV18 to TRBJ1-4; D possibly corresponds to TRBD1 (5 bases). V dropped 3 bases and J dropped 8 bases, with 22 bases sitting between them. Germline V gene sequence: CDR1 KGHSH, CDR2 LQKENI. The CDR3 runs 17 residues. This CDR3 reads CASSPTRGIGAWEKLFF. The DNA for the CDR3 is TGTGCCAGCTCACCTACACGGGGGATCGGGGCTTGGGAAAAACTGTTTTTT.

The chain links TRBV4-2 to TRBJ1-1; the D is unclear. Per germline, CDR1 LGHNA and CDR2 YNFKEQ. The V end lost 1 base, the J end lost 8 bases, and 11 bases lay between the germline ends. The CDR3 extends over 13 amino acids. The CDR3 DNA sequence: TGTGCCAGCAGCCAAGGGGCCTTCGACGAAGCTTTCTTT. It is translated as CASSQGAFDEAFF.

This chain connects TRBV5-1 to TRBJ2-5, with 10 nucleotides matching TRBD2. Looked up from germline, CDR1 is SGHRS and CDR2 is YFSETQ. This CDR3 is built from 14 residues. Germline trimming cut 6 bases from V and 5 bases from J; bases unmatched to any gene: 7. Here the CDR3 reads CASKASGSYETQYF. In DNA form, the CDR3 reads TGCGCCAGCAAGGCTAGCGGGAGCTACGAGACCCAGTACTTC.

This rearrangement joins TRBV7-8 to TRBJ1-4; D might be TRBD1 (6 bases). Trimming left V 6 bases short and J 3 bases short, with 14 bases between. Germline V CDR1 and CDR2: SGHVS, FQNEAQ. The CDR3 runs to 15 residues. CDR3 nucleotide sequence: TGTGCCAGCAGAGGGGGGGTTGTGGCTAATGAAAAACTGTTTTTT. It is translated as CASRGGVVANEKLFF. The full variable domain, with the rest looked up from reference TRBV7-8 and TRBJ1-4, is GAGVSQSPRYKVAKRGQDVALRCDPISGHVSLFWYQQALGQGPEFLTYFQNEAQLDKSGLPSDRFFAERPEGSVSTLKIQRTQQEDSAVYLCASRGGVVANEKLFFGSGTQLSVL.

The J gene is TRBJ1-2, the V gene TRBV9, with D tentatively TRBD1 (6 bases). Deletions cut 2 bases from V and 5 bases from J, with 13 bases between. The CDR3 contains 14 residues. Germline lookup yields CDR1 SGDLS and CDR2 YYNGEE. For the CDR3, the DNA is TGTGCCAGCAGCGTGTCAGGGGTCCCGTATGGCTACACCTTC. As protein: CASSVSGVPYGYTF.

V gene TRBV9 combines with J gene TRBJ1-1; possible D gene TRBD1, 6 bases. There are 15 residues in the CDR3. With 0 bases removed from V and 1 base from J, the gap between germline ends came to 10 bases. Germline V CDR1 and CDR2: SGDLS, YYNGEE. The CDR3 DNA is TGTGCCAGCAGCGTAGGTGGGACAACGAACACTGAAGCTTTCTTT. Amino acid sequence: CASSVGGTTNTEAFF.

The rearrangement uses TRBV7-3 and TRBJ2-2; 10 positions agree with TRBD1. Germline V lookup: CDR1 SGHTA, CDR2 FQGTGA. V lost 5 bases to trimming and J lost 5 bases; unmatched junction nucleotides: 5. CDR3 length: 15 amino acids. In nucleotides, the CDR3 is TGTGCCAGCAGCAGCGGACAGGGGGGAACCGGGGAGCTGTTTTTT. Protein: CASSSGQGGTGELFF. The entire variable domain, with the rest obtained from reference TRBV7-3 and TRBJ2-2, is as follows: GAGVSQTPSNKVTEKGKYVELRCDPISGHTALYWYRQSLGQGPEFLIYFQGTGAADDSGLPNDRFFAVRPEGSVSTLKIQRTERGDSAVYLCASSSGQGGTGELFFGEGSRLTVL.

The gene calls are TRBV18 and TRBJ1-3, with 7 positions matching TRBD1. In germline, CDR1 is KGHSH, CDR2 LQKENI. J lost 4 bases, V lost 5 bases, and 8 bases had no gene match. The CDR3 sequence is 15 residues long. CDR3 DNA: TGTGCCAGCTCAATAGGACAGGCCGCCGGAAACACCATATATTTT. Protein: CASSIGQAAGNTIYF.

The rearrangement joins TRBV19 to TRBJ1-5, with 9 positions matching TRBD1. CDR1 is LNHDA, CDR2 SQIVND, per germline (reference sequence). J gave up 3 bases and V 11 bases, and 8 bases lay outside the gene matches. The CDR3 has 14 residues. The CDR3 spells CAVTGTGTNQPQHF. DNA of the CDR3: TGTGCCGTAACCGGGACAGGGACCAATCAGCCCCAGCATTTT.

This chain connects TRBV2 to TRBJ1-1; D is unresolved. Germline CDR1 is SNHLY and CDR2 is FYNNEI. Trimming stripped 4 bases from V and 0 bases from J, with 9 bases between. The length of the CDR3 is 14 residues. CDR3 amino acids: CASSGSRVNTEAFF. The CDR3 DNA reads TGTGCCAGCAGTGGGTCTAGAGTGAACACTGAAGCTTTCTTT. The complete variable domain, with remaining parts taken from reference TRBV2 and TRBJ1-1, reads EPEVTQTPSHQVTQMGQEVILRCVPISNHLYFYWYRQILGQKVEFLVSFYNNEISEKSEIFDDQFSVERPDGSNFTLKIRSTKLEDSAMYFCASSGSRVNTEAFFGQGTRLTVV.

The chain carries TRBV9 and TRBJ2-2; TRBD2 matches at 7 bases. Germline CDR1 is SGDLS and CDR2 is YYNGEE. The CDR3 has 15 residues. V was clipped by 2 bases and J by 5 bases; unmatched bases: 6. CDR3 sequence reads: CASSVTRGTTGELFF. CDR3 nucleotide sequence: TGTGCCAGCAGCGTGACGCGGGGGACTACCGGGGAGCTGTTTTTT.

The CDR3 reads CASSLQTSGRPREGNEQFF. DNA for the CDR3: TGCGCCAGCAGCCTCCAGACTAGCGGGAGGCCCCGAGAGGGCAATGAGCAGTTCTTC. The V and J genes are TRBV4-1 and TRBJ2-1, with 13 bases fitting TRBD2. V was pared by 4 bases and J by 6 bases, with 15 bases of the junction left unmatched. The CDR3 consists of 19 residues. Per the germline V gene, CDR1 is MGHRA and CDR2 is YSYEKL.

The chain carries TRBV5-8 and TRBJ2-5, with TRBD1 matching 7 bases. V was pared by 2 bases and J by 5 bases, with 15 bases of the junction left unmatched. Per germline, CDR1 SGHTS and CDR2 YDEGEE. CDR3 length equals 17 residues. The DNA of the CDR3 is TGTGCCAGCAGCTTCTACGTGGTAGGGGGCGCAGGGGAGACCCAGTACTTC. It codes for CASSFYVVGGAGETQYF.

V gene TRBV14 combines with J gene TRBJ1-2; D might be TRBD1 (6 bases). The CDR3 runs 15 residues. V gave up 4 bases and J gave up 7 bases, with 19 bases separating them. CDR1 and CDR2 from the germline V gene are SGHDN and FVKESK. The CDR3 loop reads CASSRDRVGGAGYTF. The CDR3 bases are TGTGCCAGCAGCCGCGACCGGGTGGGGGGCGCTGGCTACACCTTC.

The J gene is TRBJ1-1, the V gene TRBV6-4; D perhaps matches TRBD1 (5 bases). The germline V gene encodes CDR1 MRHNA and CDR2 SNTAGT. CDR3 length equals 16 residues. Trimming removed 9 bases at V and 0 bases at J, with 20 bases between. The chain's CDR3 is CARSRQPHLMNTEAFF. CDR3 nucleotides: TGTGCCAGGTCAAGACAGCCGCACCTCATGAACACTGAAGCTTTCTTT.

The CDR3 loop is CASSQDSSGSGEAFF. The DNA of the CDR3 is TGTGCCAGCAGCCAAGATTCGTCAGGGTCGGGTGAAGCTTTCTTT. V gene TRBV3-1 (or the pseudogene TRBV3-2) combines with J gene TRBJ1-1; a possible D gene is TRBD1 (5 bases). Germline CDR1 is LGHDT and CDR2 is YNNKEL (reference sequence). The CDR3 covers 15 residues. Trimming took off 0 bases at V and 7 bases at J, with 15 bases between the two ends.

The chain joins TRBV19 to TRBJ1-5; D is perhaps TRBD1 (5 bases). The CDR3 totals 15 residues. Germline CDR1 reads LNHDA; CDR2 reads SQIVND (reference sequence). Deletions cut 5 bases from V and 0 bases from J, with 11 bases between. The CDR3, as DNA: TGTGCCAGTAGTCTTGGGACGGATAGCAATCAGCCCCAGCATTTT. Amino acids: CASSLGTDSNQPQHF.

J is TRBJ2-2 and V is TRBV14; 7 positions match TRBD2. V gave up 0 bases and J gave up 0 bases; unmatched junction bases: 7. The CDR3 length is 18 residues. The germline V gene encodes CDR1 SGHDN and CDR2 FVKESK. The CDR3 DNA sequence: TGTGCCAGCAGCCAAGAATGGGGGGGACTTCCGAACACCGGGGAGCTGTTTTTT. It translates to CASSQEWGGLPNTGELFF.

The V call is TRBV11-2, the J call TRBJ1-2; 7 bases match TRBD1. From germline, CDR1 is SGHAT and CDR2 FQNNGV. The V and J ends lost 4 bases and 5 bases, in that order; junction bases with no gene match: 7. This CDR3 has 14 amino acids. CDR3 sequence: CASSSGDRQYGYTF. The DNA of the CDR3 is TGTGCCAGCAGCTCCGGGGACAGACAGTATGGCTACACCTTC.

The chain employs TRBV5-6 and TRBJ2-7; 9 bases map to TRBD2. The length of the CDR3 is 15 residues. Trimming cost V 4 bases and J 2 bases; bases outside gene matches: 7. The germline CDR1 and CDR2 sequences are SGHDT and YYEEEE. DNA for the CDR3: TGTGCCAGCAGCCCAGGGCTAGCGGGAACCTACGAGCAGTACTTC. Its protein product is CASSPGLAGTYEQYF.

The rearrangement joins TRBV19 to TRBJ2-1, with TRBD2 matching over 7 bases. Germline V gives CDR1 LNHDA, CDR2 SQIVND (reference sequence). V gave up 3 bases and J gave up 4 bases; unmatched junction bases: 15. The CDR3 has 18 residues. The CDR3 loop reads CASSIRRVQGGKYNEQFF. CDR3 DNA: TGTGCCAGTAGTATCCGACGCGTCCAGGGAGGGAAATACAATGAGCAGTTCTTC.

This clone was detected only once. The chain is built from TRBV4-1 and TRBJ1-2, with 9 positions matching TRBD1. Germline CDR1 and CDR2: MGHRA and YSYEKL. Losses at the gene ends were 4 bases for V and 4 bases for J; bases not matched to a gene: 4. This CDR3 region has 14 residues. The CDR3 protein is CASSRTGEFYGYTF. Written as DNA, the CDR3 is TGCGCCAGCAGCCGGACAGGGGAGTTCTATGGCTACACCTTC.

The chain links TRBV7-9 to TRBJ2-7, with 10 positions matching TRBD2. J was trimmed by 5 bases and V by 1 base; bases with no gene match: 5. This CDR3 spans 15 amino acids. Germline V CDR1 and CDR2: SEHNR, FQNEAQ (reference sequence). The CDR3 nucleotides are TGTGCCAGCAGCTTAGGGCGGGGACTAGCGAACGAGCAGTACTTC. This translates into CASSLGRGLANEQYF.

J is TRBJ2-7 and V is TRBV13; D may be TRBD1 or TRBD2 (5 bases each). CDR1 PRHDT and CDR2 FYEKMQ come from the germline V gene (reference sequence). This CDR3 region has 15 residues. Deletions cut 8 bases from V and 2 bases from J, with 19 bases between. This CDR3 is CASGVFRDATYEQYF. The CDR3 region has the DNA TGTGCCAGCGGGGTGTTTAGGGACGCAACCTACGAGCAGTACTTC.

The rearrangement joins TRBV20-1 to TRBJ1-2; TRBD1 is a possible D gene (5 bases). The V gene lost 3 bases and the J gene lost 5 bases, with 19 bases spanning the gap. Germline CDR1 is DFQATT and CDR2 is SNEGSKA (reference sequence). The CDR3 is 15 amino acids. The CDR3 DNA follows: TGCAGTGCTAGTCAGACAGTGGGGGGAGCGTATGGCTACACCTTC. Amino acids: CSASQTVGGAYGYTF.

The chain is built from TRBV7-3 and TRBJ2-3; possible D gene TRBD2, 7 bases. Looked up from germline, CDR1 is SGHTA and CDR2 is FQGTGA. V was clipped by 3 bases and J by 8 bases, with 9 bases between them. This CDR3 region has 12 residues. CDR3 sequence: CASSFRGGTQYF. The CDR3 bases are TGTGCCAGCAGCTTTAGGGGGGGTACGCAGTATTTT.

The chain uses TRBV7-2 and TRBJ1-5; perhaps TRBD1 as D (5 bases). CDR3 length: 20 residues. Trimming left V 0 bases short and J 2 bases short, with 23 bases between. Germline lookup yields CDR1 SGHTA and CDR2 FQGNSA. Here the CDR3 reads CASSLAPPGRGRDGNQPQHF. The CDR3 bases are TGTGCCAGCAGCTTAGCCCCCCCCGGTCGGGGCAGGGACGGCAATCAGCCCCAGCATTTT.

J is TRBJ1-1 and V is TRBV28; 9 nucleotides match TRBD1. The germline V gene has CDR1 MDHEN and CDR2 SYDVKM. The CDR3 sequence is 13 residues long. The V gene end was trimmed by 7 bases and the J gene end by 11 bases; junction bases not matched to a gene: 11. As DNA, the CDR3 is TGTGCCAGCATCCTCCCCGGGACAGGGCTTGCTTTCTTT. Its translation is CASILPGTGLAFF.